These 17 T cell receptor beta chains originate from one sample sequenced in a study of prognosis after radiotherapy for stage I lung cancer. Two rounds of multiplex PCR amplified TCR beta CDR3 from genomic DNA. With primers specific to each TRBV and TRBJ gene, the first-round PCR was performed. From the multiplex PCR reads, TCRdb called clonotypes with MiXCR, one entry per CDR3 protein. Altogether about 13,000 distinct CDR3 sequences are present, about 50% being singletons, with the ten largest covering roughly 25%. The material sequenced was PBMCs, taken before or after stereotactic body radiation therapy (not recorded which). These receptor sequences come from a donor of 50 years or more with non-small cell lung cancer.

The CDR3 sequence is CASSQDKRSTDTQYF. The CDR3 DNA sequence: TGCGCCAGCAGCCAAGATAAGCGGAGCACAGATACGCAGTATTTT. The chain combines TRBV4-1 with TRBJ2-3; weak D call: TRBD2 (5 bases). The CDR3 length is 15 residues. Germline-derived CDR1 and CDR2 are MGHRA and YSYEKL. The V end was cut by 0 bases, the J end by 0 bases, with 7 bases between.

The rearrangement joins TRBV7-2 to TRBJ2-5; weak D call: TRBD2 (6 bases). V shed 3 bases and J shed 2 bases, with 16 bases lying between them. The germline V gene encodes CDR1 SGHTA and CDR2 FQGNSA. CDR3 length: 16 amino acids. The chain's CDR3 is CASSLFGLAAQETQYF. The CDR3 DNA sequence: TGTGCCAGCAGCTTGTTTGGATTAGCGGCTCAAGAGACCCAGTACTTC.

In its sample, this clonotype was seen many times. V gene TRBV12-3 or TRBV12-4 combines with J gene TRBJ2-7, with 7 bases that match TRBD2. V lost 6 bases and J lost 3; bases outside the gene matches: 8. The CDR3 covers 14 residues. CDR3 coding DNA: TGTGCCAGCAGGAAGAGCGGGAAGAGCTACGAGCAGTACTTC. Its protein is CASRKSGKSYEQYF.

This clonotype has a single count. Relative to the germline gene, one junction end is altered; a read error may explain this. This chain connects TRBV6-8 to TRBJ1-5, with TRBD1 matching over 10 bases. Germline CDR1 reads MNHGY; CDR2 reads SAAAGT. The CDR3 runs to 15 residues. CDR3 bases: TGTGCCAGCAGGTTGGGACAGGGGCGCAATCAGCCCCATCACTTT. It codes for CASRLGQGRNQPHHF.

The CDR3 sequence is CSAPPRALAVTDTQYF. In nucleotides, the CDR3 is TGCAGTGCTCCCCCCAGGGCACTAGCGGTCACGGATACGCAGTATTTT. V and J are TRBV20-1 and TRBJ2-3; 8 bases match TRBD2. The CDR3 loop spans 16 amino acids. The germline V gene encodes CDR1 DFQATT and CDR2 SNEGSKA (reference sequence). V was pared by 5 bases and J by 6 bases, with 16 bases of the junction left unmatched.

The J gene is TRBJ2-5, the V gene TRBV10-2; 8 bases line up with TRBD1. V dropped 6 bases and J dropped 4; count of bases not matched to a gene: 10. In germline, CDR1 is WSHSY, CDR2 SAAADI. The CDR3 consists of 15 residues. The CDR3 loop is CASSWVLTGAETQYF. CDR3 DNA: TGCGCCAGCAGCTGGGTGTTGACAGGGGCAGAGACCCAGTACTTC.

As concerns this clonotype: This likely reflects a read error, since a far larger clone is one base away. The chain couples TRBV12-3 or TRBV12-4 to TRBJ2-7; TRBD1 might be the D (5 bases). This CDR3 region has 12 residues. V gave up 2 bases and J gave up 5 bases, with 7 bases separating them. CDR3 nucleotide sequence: TGTGCCAGCAGTTTACCAGGGAACGAGCAGTACTTC. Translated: CASSLPGNEQYF.

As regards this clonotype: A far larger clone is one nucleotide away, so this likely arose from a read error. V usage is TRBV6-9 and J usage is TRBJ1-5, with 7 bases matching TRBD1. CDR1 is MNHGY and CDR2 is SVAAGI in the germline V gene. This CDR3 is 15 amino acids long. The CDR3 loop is CASRVGTVGNQHQHF. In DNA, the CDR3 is TGTGCCAGCAGGGTAGGGACAGTTGGCAATCAGCACCAGCATTTT.

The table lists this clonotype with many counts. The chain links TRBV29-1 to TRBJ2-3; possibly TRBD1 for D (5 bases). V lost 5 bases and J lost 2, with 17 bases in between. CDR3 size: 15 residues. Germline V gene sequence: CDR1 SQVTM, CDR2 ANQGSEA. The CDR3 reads CSVPQPQGDTDTQYF. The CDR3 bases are TGCAGCGTTCCTCAGCCCCAGGGCGACACAGATACGCAGTATTTT.

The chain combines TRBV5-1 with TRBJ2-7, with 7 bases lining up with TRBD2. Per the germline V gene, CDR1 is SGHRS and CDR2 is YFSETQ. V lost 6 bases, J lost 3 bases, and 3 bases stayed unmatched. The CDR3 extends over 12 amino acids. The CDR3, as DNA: TGCGCCAGCACGGCTAGCGGCTACGAGCAGTACTTC. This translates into CASTASGYEQYF.

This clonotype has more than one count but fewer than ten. The CDR3 DNA is TGTGCCAGCAGTGACGAGGCGTCCCGCGAGCAGTTCTTC. Protein sequence: CASSDEASREQFF. The rearrangement links TRBV6-4 to TRBJ2-1, with D uncertain. With 2 bases removed from V and 10 bases from J, the gap between germline ends came to 12 bases. This CDR3 spans 13 amino acids. Germline CDR1 and CDR2: MRHNA and SNTAGT.

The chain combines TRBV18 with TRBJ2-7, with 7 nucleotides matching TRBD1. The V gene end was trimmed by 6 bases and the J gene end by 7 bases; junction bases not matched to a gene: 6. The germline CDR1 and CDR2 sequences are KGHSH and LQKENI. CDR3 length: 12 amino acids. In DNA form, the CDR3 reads TGTGCCAGCTCCCACACGACAGGGGAGCAGTACTTC. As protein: CASSHTTGEQYF.

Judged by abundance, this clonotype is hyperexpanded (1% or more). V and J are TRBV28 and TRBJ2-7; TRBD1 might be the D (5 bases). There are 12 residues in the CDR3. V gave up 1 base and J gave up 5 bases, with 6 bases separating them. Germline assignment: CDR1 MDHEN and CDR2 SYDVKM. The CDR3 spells CASSLSGNEQYF. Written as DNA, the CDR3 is TGTGCCAGCAGTTTATCAGGGAACGAGCAGTACTTC.

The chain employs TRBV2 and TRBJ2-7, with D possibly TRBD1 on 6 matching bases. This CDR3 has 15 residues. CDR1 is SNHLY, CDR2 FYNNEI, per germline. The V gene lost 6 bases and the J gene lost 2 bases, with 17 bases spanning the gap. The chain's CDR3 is CASRRTWTEAYEQYF. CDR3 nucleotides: TGTGCCAGCAGAAGGACGTGGACAGAAGCCTACGAGCAGTACTTC.

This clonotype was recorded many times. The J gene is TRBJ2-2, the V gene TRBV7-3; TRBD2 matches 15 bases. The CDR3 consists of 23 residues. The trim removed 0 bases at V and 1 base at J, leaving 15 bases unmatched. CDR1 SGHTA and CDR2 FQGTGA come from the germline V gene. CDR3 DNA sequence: TGTGCCAGCAGCTTAACGGACAGGCTGCCGGGACTAGCGGGAGGCATGAACACCGGGGAGCTGTTTTTT. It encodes CASSLTDRLPGLAGGMNTGELFF.

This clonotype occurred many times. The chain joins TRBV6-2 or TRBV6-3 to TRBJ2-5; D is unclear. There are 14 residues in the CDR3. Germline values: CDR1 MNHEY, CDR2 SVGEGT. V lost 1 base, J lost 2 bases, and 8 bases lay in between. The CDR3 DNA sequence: TGTGCCAGCAGTTACTTGGGCTGGCAAGAGACCCAGTACTTC. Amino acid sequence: CASSYLGWQETQYF.

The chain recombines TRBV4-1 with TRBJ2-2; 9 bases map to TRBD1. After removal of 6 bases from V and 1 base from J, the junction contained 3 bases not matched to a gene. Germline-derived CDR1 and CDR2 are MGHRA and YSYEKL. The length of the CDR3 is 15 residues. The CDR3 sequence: CASRSGQGNTGELFF. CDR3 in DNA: TGCGCCAGCAGGTCGGGACAGGGGAACACCGGGGAGCTGTTTTTT.